This T cell receptor (beta chain) was recovered during a study of tumor-infiltrating lymphocytes in primary liver carcinoma. For the study at large: Patients comprised men and women whose ages fell between 30 and 69 years.

CDR1 is SQVTM, CDR2 ANQGSEA, per germline. The CDR3 loop spans 13 amino acids. Bulk tissue was left unsorted, and RNA and DNA were co-extracted from roughly 20-30 mg of it. Surgical resection was used to treat these primary liver carcinoma patients. With a constant-region primer, TCR beta cDNA was made from 450 to 500 ng of total RNA. Libraries covering TCR beta were generated through three nested multiplex PCR rounds (using a slightly modified ARM-PCR). Forward primers for TRBV1-TRBV30 and a C-beta reverse primer served the first two PCR rounds, at about 10 cycles each. A single record per CDR3 protein comes from TCRdb applying MiXCR to the multiplex PCR reads. The profile covers tens of thousands of distinct CDR3 sequences, with roughly 73% appearing a single time and 35% to 40% taken by the ten largest.

The J gene is TRBJ1-2, the V gene TRBV29-1, with unresolved D. The sequenced sample consisted of tumor-adjacent normal liver tissue. This sequence originates from a middle-aged man with primary liver carcinoma and hepatitis B virus infection. The CDR3 DNA is TGCACTCGGGAGGGTGGCGGAGAAATGGGCTACACCTTC. It yields the protein CTREGGGEMGYTF. The full variable domain, rest sourced from reference TRBV29-1 and TRBJ1-2, is SAVISQKPSRDICQRGTSLTIQCQVDSQVTMMFWYRQQPGQSLTLIATANQGSEATYESGFVIDKFPISRPNLTFSTLTVSNMSPEDSSIYLCTREGGGEMGYTFGSGTRLTVV.